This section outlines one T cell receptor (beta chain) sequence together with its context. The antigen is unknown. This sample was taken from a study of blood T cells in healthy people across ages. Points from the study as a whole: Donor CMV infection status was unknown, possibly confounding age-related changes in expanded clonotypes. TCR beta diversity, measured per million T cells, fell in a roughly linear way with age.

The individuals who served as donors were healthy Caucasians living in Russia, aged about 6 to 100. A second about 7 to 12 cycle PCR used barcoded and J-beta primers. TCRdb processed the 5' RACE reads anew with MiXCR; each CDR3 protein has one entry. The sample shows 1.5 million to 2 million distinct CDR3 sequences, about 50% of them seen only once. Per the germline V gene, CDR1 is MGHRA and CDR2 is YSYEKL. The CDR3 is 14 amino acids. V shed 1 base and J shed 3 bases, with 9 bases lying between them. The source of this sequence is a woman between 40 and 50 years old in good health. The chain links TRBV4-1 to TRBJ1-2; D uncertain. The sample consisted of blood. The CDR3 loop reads CASSQVRQYYGYTF. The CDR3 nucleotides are TGCGCCAGCAGCCAAGTACGGCAGTACTATGGCTACACCTTC.